This entry describes one T cell receptor (beta chain). The table lists this clone with a few counts. It lacks a known antigen. Base-call qualities are not available, and no considerably larger clone is one nucleotide away. The receptor library was made with the immunoSEQ multiplex PCR assay. Sourced from immuneACCESS, this table was stored by TCRdb with only in-frame sequences that have V and J called. A share of the clones is absent; for the studies checked, an unresolved V gene accounts for under half, and the remainder has no known explanation. The sample table shows about 61,000 clones, and around 90% are seen once. The ten largest make up 0.85% to 0.95% of the sample. The record originates from a study of T cell changes during pregnancy in multiple sclerosis (dated by TCRdb to the late 2010s). For the wider study: Changes in the T cell repertoire over the course of pregnancy were examined in this study in women with multiple sclerosis.

From the germline V gene, CDR1 is SGHTA and CDR2 is FQGTGA. The CDR3 contains 16 residues, cysteine and phenylalanine counted. The only DNA kept is the CDR3, 48 bases in frame from the first base. Trimming takes 5 bases from V and 4 bases from J, and the germline ends sit 17 bases apart. This TCR derives from a female donor in good health, enrolled as a control in a pregnancy study. The chain was built from TRBV7-3 and TRBJ2-2, with no reliable assignment of the D segment. The starting material was peripheral blood, obtained in the first trimester of pregnancy. The CDR3 protein is CASSPTSQVTTGELFF. In nucleotide form, the sequence is TGTGCCAGCAGCCCCACCAGTCAGGTGACCACCGGGGAGCTGTTTTTT.